The T cell receptor beta chain described here comes from a study of T cells in Graves' hyperthyroidism and ophthalmopathy (dated by TCRdb to 2018 to 2020). Study-level background: Peripheral blood was collected at initial diagnosis, before any treatment. Following sampling, methimazole starting at 30 mg daily was given to hyperthyroidism patients, and high-dose intravenous methylprednisolone was given to ophthalmopathy patients. Thyroid tissue and blood T-cell repertoires from about six Graves' hyperthyroidism patients were also compared in the study. Whether ophthalmopathy could be predicted prospectively was tested in an independent validation cohort made up of some 20 hyperthyroidism patients plus 17 patients who later progressed to ophthalmopathy. To identify TCR V-J signatures that set the groups apart, the researchers used a discovery cohort of more than 95 patients, made up of under 45 with Graves' ophthalmopathy and some 56 with stable Graves' hyperthyroidism. The roughly 94 discovery patients were randomly split 7:3 into training and test sets. TCR Vbeta CDR3 sequencing of 140 or so peripheral blood samples (fewer than 45 ophthalmopathy, 75 to 80 hyperthyroidism and roughly 17 progressor patients) is reported in the paper. Summary of the overall study and its limitations: During validation, the model predicted progression to ophthalmopathy a median of around six months ahead of onset, with around 70% sensitivity and 72.22% specificity. Most expanded thyroid clonotypes (frequency above 0.001) were also found in blood, which suggests that blood repertoires may mirror thyroid immune responses. Sample size was not statistically predetermined, and investigators were not blinded to group allocation. A model built on a 13 V-J signature distinguished ophthalmopathy from stable hyperthyroidism, reaching around 90% sensitivity and 81.08% specificity in cross-validation and 80%/75% in testing.

TCR beta CDR3 regions were amplified from RNA transcripts. For the first round of RT-PCR on the TCR CDR3, the HTBI primer set was used together with the Qiagen OneStep RT-PCR kit. Libraries were constructed in a second round of multiplex PCR, after which size selection and purification were performed. Sequencing of the libraries was done on an Illumina HiSeq2000 using paired-end 100 bp reads. In the authors' own workflow: SOAPnuke was used to process the raw data, throwing out any read that contained adapters or uncalled bases, had a mean Phred below 15, or lacked an exact constant-primer or identifier match. COPE v1.2.5 was used to merge the high-quality paired reads, and each unique nucleotide sequence was defined as a clonotype. Clonotypes were aligned to IMGT TRBV, TRBD and TRBJ reference segments using MiTCR v1.1. Analysis was restricted to V-J combinations with a frequency above 0.0001, which covered 99.2% of repertoires. The TCS score was defined as the ratio of F50 (clonal expansion) to E x V (chaos), calculated using BLOSUM62-based TCRdist between CDR3 peptides within each V-J. Welch's t-statistics and random forest reduced fewer than 550 V-J features to 10 to 15, which were used in a naive Bayes classifier (R e1071). TCRdb handled the public reads itself, with Q25 trimming in fastp and clone calling in MiXCR, and kept productive beta chains. Entries are consolidated by CDR3 protein sequence, retaining the most common genes and DNA. For this entry, the V and J calls and clone size follow TCRdb and not the study's own pipeline. The sample table holds more than 75,000 distinct CDR3 sequences, of which just over 50% were seen once. 27% of the sample goes to the ten largest clones.

V is cut by 6 bases and J by 5 bases, and the space between the germline ends is 7 bases. The CDR3 numbers 10 residues from cysteine through phenylalanine. Here the CDR3 DNA is all that survives: 30 bases in frame from base 1. The CDR1 and CDR2 encoded by the germline V gene (reference sequence) are DFQATT and SNEGSKA. Stable Graves' hyperthyroidism was defined as no progression to ophthalmopathy during 18 months of follow-up. The hyperthyroidism patients were between 18 and 65 years old and newly diagnosed, with a disease duration of less than 2 months. Patients with uncontrolled infections, other autoimmune diseases, pregnancy or lactation were excluded. Clinical symptoms, serum thyroxine and TRAb, thyroid ultrasound, and orbital computed tomography formed the basis for the diagnoses. PBMCs were separated from 8 to 10 ml of fresh peripheral blood using Ficoll-Paque density gradient centrifugation. Trizol reagent was used to extract total RNA, and RNA quality was then checked on an Agilent 2100 Bioanalyzer.

This clonotype registers as medium-sized (0.01 to 0.1%) within its sample. Its antigen is still unknown. Nothing much larger sits one base from this clone, and base qualities are not available. The sequence derives from a woman in her 40s with Graves' hyperthyroidism. The sequenced material came from blood. The chain is assembled from TRBV20-1 and TRBJ1-2; the D gene cannot be named for sure. The CDR3: CSAQLYGYTF. The bases read TGCAGTGCCCAACTGTATGGCTACACCTTC.